This entry features one T cell receptor beta chain sequence. Antigen specificity is unknown. This record comes from a study of OX40 agonist ivuxolimab in advanced cancers. About the research overall: Prior anti-PD-1, anti-PD-L1 or anti-CTLA-4 therapy did not bar entry, and approximately 40% had some. Three dose-escalation patients had partial responses: one with hepatocellular carcinoma and two with cutaneous melanoma. Study-wide points: CD4+ and CD8+ blood T cells expanded clonally by week 6 at 0.1 to 3.0 mg/kg.

The repertoire was sequenced with immunoSEQ multiplex PCR; TCRdb's copy has only in-frame clones and lacks some. The sample has tens of thousands of clones, roughly 90% seen once. Germline V gene lookup returns CDR1 MNHNS and CDR2 SASEGT. This CDR3 spans 15 amino acids. The ends lost 6 bases at V and 4 bases at J; junction bases unmatched: 5. The TCR sequence derives from an adult with an advanced solid tumor such as melanoma, head and neck, liver or kidney cancer. Sequenced here: CD4+ or CD8+ T cells sorted from blood, sampled in a trial of the OX40 agonist ivuxolimab. The chain employs TRBV6-1 and TRBJ2-1; TRBD2 matches 11 bases. The CDR3 loop reads CASRLAGDNYNEQFF. The CDR3 DNA is TGTGCCAGCAGACTAGCGGGAGACAATTACAATGAGCAGTTCTTC.